The following is a T cell receptor beta chain sequence with its context. The sample is drawn from a study of blood T cell repertoires in COVID-19. About the study: Spain, Italy and the United States supplied samples that represented acute and convalescent COVID-19. The cDNA or gDNA used as material had been derived from T cells, B-cell-depleted T cells, or PBMCs.

Cohorts were assigned according to the clinical history that participants reported. The authors' processing: Estimation of nucleated cell counts relied on the amplification of reference gene primers. Here immunoSEQ multiplex PCR was the method, and the copy in TCRdb shows in-frame clones only, minus some. That table furnishes V, J and clone size, whereas the DNA furnished D and trimming. This table has around 140,000 clones, about 89% appearing once. Trimming cost V 1 base and J 7 bases, with 11 bases left between them. This CDR3 is 13 amino acids long. Germline V gene data show CDR1 as SNHLY and CDR2 as FYNNEI.

The sequencing input was PBMCs or T cells enriched from blood (not recorded which). The J gene is TRBJ2-7, the V gene TRBV2; weak D call: TRBD1 (5 bases). This TCR was recovered from a man aged 55-75 years who had recovered from COVID-19. CDR3 nucleotide sequence: TGTGCCAGCAGTGAAGAGGTAGGGGAAGAGCAGTACTTC. Translated: CASSEEVGEEQYF.